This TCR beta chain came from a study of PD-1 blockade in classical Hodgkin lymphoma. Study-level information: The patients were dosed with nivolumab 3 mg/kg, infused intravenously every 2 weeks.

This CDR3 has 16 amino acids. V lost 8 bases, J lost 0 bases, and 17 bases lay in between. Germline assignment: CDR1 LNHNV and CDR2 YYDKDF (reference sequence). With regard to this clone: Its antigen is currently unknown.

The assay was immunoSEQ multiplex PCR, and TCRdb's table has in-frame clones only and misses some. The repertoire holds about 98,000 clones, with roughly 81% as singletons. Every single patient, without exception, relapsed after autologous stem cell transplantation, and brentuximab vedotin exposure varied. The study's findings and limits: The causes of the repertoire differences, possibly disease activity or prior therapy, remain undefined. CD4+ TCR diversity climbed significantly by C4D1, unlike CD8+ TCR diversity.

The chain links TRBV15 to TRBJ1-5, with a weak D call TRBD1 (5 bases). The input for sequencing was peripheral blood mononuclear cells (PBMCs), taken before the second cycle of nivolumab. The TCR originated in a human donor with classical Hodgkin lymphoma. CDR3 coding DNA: TGTGCCACCCGCTACTGGGACGTTCTTAGCAATCAGCCCCAGCATTTT. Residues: CATRYWDVLSNQPQHF.